What follows are 29 T cell receptor beta chains derived from one specimen sequenced in a study of regulatory T cells in long-lasting Graves disease. The time point is: newly diagnosed GD, antithyroid drugs for less than 3 months. From RNA extracted from PBMCs, the TCR library was made. iRepertoire HTBI primers and Arm-PCR of CDR3 regions built TCR beta libraries. In TCRdb, the multiplex PCR reads were re-called with MiXCR into one record per CDR3 protein. The sample includes a few hundred thousand distinct CDR3 sequences, less than 15% of them seen just once. This sample also appeared in a second study, on T cells in Graves' hyperthyroidism and ophthalmopathy.

Sequences were derived from peripheral blood mononuclear cells (PBMCs), sampled at new diagnosis, from a patient treated with antithyroid drugs. All receptors come from a woman aged 45 to 65 with Graves disease.

The sample holds many counts of this clonotype. The chain carries TRBV28 and TRBJ2-1; possibly TRBD1 for D (6 bases). CDR1 is MDHEN and CDR2 is SYDVKM in the germline V gene. With 4 bases removed from V and 9 bases from J, the gap between germline ends came to 10 bases. The CDR3 extends over 12 amino acids. Here the CDR3 DNA reads TGTGCCAGCAGTTCACAGGGTTTTGAGCAGTTCTTC. It codes for CASSSQGFEQFF.

Many counts were recorded for this clonotype. The CDR3 region has the DNA TGTGCCACCAGTGATAGTCGACTCCGGGACTCCTACAATGAGCAGTTCTTC. Amino acids: CATSDSRLRDSYNEQFF. The V call is TRBV24-1, the J call TRBJ2-1, with D possibly TRBD2 on 5 matching bases. Germline lookup yields CDR1 KGHDR and CDR2 SFDVKD. The CDR3 is made up of 17 amino acids. The V end was cut by 3 bases, the J end by 0 bases, with 14 bases between.

In this sample, this clonotype turned up many times. The gene calls are TRBV3-1 and TRBJ2-7; TRBD2 aligns across 11 bases. After removal of 11 bases from V and 1 base from J, the junction contained 4 bases not matched to a gene. Germline values: CDR1 LGHDT, CDR2 YNNKEL (reference sequence). The CDR3 is made up of 13 amino acids. In DNA form, the CDR3 reads TGTGCCGTCAGACTAGCGGGATCCTACGAGCAGTACTTC. This gives the protein CAVRLAGSYEQYF.

This clonotype has only a few counts. An end of the junction does not agree with germline; a read error may underlie this. The chain recombines TRBV20-1 with TRBJ1-2; D gene uncertain. The CDR3 runs to 15 residues. Germline CDR1 is DFQATT and CDR2 is SNEGSKA (reference sequence). CDR3 sequence: CSAREGGTSNYGYTF. For the CDR3, the DNA is TGCAGTGCCAGAGAGGGCGGCACCTCTAACTATGGCTACACCTTC.

This clonotype occurred a few times. J is TRBJ2-7 and V is TRBV3-1; D not resolved. Germline V lookup: CDR1 LGHDT, CDR2 YNNKEL (reference sequence). V was trimmed by 0 bases and J by 4 bases, leaving 10 bases between them. The CDR3 length is 14 residues. The CDR3 loop reads CASSQESSQYEQYF. In DNA, the CDR3 is TGTGCCAGCAGCCAAGAGAGCAGCCAATACGAGCAGTACTTC.

This clonotype was seen at least ten times. J is TRBJ2-5 and V is TRBV18; no clear D gene. This CDR3 contains 14 residues. Germline CDR1 KGHSH, CDR2 LQKENI. Trimming took 5 bases from V and 0 from J, leaving 10 bases between them. The CDR3: CASSGLGHQETQYF. As DNA, the CDR3 is TGTGCCAGCTCAGGGTTGGGTCACCAAGAGACCCAGTACTTC.

This clonotype occurred a few times. The chain joins TRBV3-1 to TRBJ2-1; 9 bases are shared with TRBD2. Germline assignment: CDR1 LGHDT and CDR2 YNNKEL (reference sequence). The CDR3 is 21 residues long. The trim removed 0 bases at V and 2 bases at J, leaving 17 bases unmatched. The CDR3 loop reads CASSQDALAGRTRRTYNEQFF. In DNA form, the CDR3 reads TGTGCCAGCAGCCAAGATGCCCTAGCGGGACGCACGCGAAGAACCTACAATGAGCAGTTCTTC.

The chain joins TRBV24-1 to TRBJ1-2; D remains unclear. With 3 bases removed from V and 4 bases from J, the gap between germline ends came to 11 bases. This CDR3 has 14 amino acids. Germline V gene sequence: CDR1 KGHDR, CDR2 SFDVKD. The CDR3 coding sequence is TGTGCCACCAGTGATAACGTAGGCCTCTATGGCTACACCTTC. It specifies CATSDNVGLYGYTF.

This clonotype was detected once. The chain is built from TRBV12-3 or TRBV12-4 and TRBJ1-1, with TRBD1 as a possible D gene (5 bases). V shed 6 bases and J shed 4 bases, with 12 bases lying between them. The CDR3 totals 13 residues. CDR3 loop: CASSPRGVTEAFF. DNA for the CDR3: TGTGCCAGCAGCCCCCGAGGGGTCACTGAAGCTTTCTTT.

Only one count was recorded for this clonotype. The rearrangement joins TRBV10-2 to TRBJ2-3, with 7 positions matching TRBD1. The J call may be mistaken, given a closer DNA end match to TRBJ2-1. Per germline, CDR1 WSHSY and CDR2 SAAADI. The CDR3 runs to 14 residues. The CDR3 region is CASSINRGVSEQFF. In DNA, the CDR3 is TGCGCCAGCAGTATCAACAGGGGCGTAAGTGAGCAGTTCTTC.

V and J are TRBV5-1 and TRBJ1-4, with a tentative D call TRBD1 (5 bases). CDR3 size: 14 residues. Germline CDR1 SGHRS, CDR2 YFSETQ. Trimming took off 1 base at V and 6 bases at J, with 10 bases between the two ends. In DNA, the CDR3 is TGCGCCAGCAGCTTGAGGGGATTAGATGAAAAACTGTTTTTT. It is translated as CASSLRGLDEKLFF.

This clonotype was seen at least ten times. The rearrangement links TRBV6-1 to TRBJ1-1, with D perhaps matching TRBD1 (5 bases). Germline values: CDR1 MNHNS, CDR2 SASEGT. This CDR3 is built from 11 residues. V shed 6 bases and J shed 12 bases, with 14 bases lying between them. CDR3 coding DNA: TGTGCCAGCAGGTATGGTGGGACCTCTTTCTTT. Its protein is CASRYGGTSFF.

This chain links TRBV5-1 with TRBJ1-3, with D perhaps matching TRBD1 (5 bases). Trimming cost V 4 bases and J 8 bases, with 16 bases left between them. Germline CDR1 and CDR2: SGHRS and YFSETQ. The CDR3 is 14 amino acids. The CDR3 coding sequence is TGCGCCAGCAGCCGGGGCAGGGCGCTTGACACCATATATTTT. Residues: CASSRGRALDTIYF.

This clonotype was observed many times. This rearrangement joins TRBV25-1 to TRBJ2-1, with 12 nucleotides matching TRBD1. The CDR3 length is 17 residues. The germline gives CDR1 MGHDK, CDR2 SYGVNS. V dropped 6 bases and J dropped 5; count of bases not matched to a gene: 11. The CDR3, as DNA: TGTGCCAGCAGCGATCCCCGGGGACAGGGGGCGCACAATGAGCAGTTCTTC. Amino acids: CASSDPRGQGAHNEQFF.

The table lists this clonotype with a few counts. The rearrangement joins TRBV6-2 or TRBV6-3 to TRBJ2-5; possible D gene TRBD2, 5 bases. V was clipped by 6 bases and J by 4 bases, with 15 bases between them. The CDR3 length is 14 residues. CDR1 MNHEY and CDR2 SVGEGT come from the germline V gene. CDR3 coding DNA: TGTGCCAGCAGGTCTGAGGGTGGGAGAGAGACCCAGTACTTC. Translation gives CASRSEGGRETQYF.

This clonotype came up many times. CDR3 loop: CASSHDSYEQYF. The CDR3 DNA follows: TGTGCCAGCAGCCATGATTCCTACGAGCAGTACTTC. The J gene is TRBJ2-7, the V gene TRBV7-8, with D uncertain. Deletions cut 5 bases from V and 1 base from J, with 6 bases between. This CDR3 has 12 residues. The germline gives CDR1 SGHVS, CDR2 FQNEAQ.

This clonotype was seen only a few times. CDR3 sequence: CASSLGQYLEQYF. The CDR3 nucleotides read TGTGCCAGCAGTTTGGGCCAGTATTTGGAGCAGTACTTC. V is TRBV27 and J is TRBJ2-7; no clear D. From germline, CDR1 is MNHEY and CDR2 SMNVEV (reference sequence). The CDR3 extends over 13 amino acids. The V and J ends lost 3 bases and 7 bases respectively, with 13 bases between them.

V is TRBV19 and J is TRBJ1-1; TRBD1 is a possible D gene (6 bases). The CDR3 length is 15 residues. Per the germline V gene, CDR1 is LNHDA and CDR2 is SQIVND (reference sequence). V was pared by 4 bases and J by 3 bases, with 15 bases between. CDR3 bases: TGTGCCAGTAGTACCCTAACAGGGTTTGACACTGAAGCTTTCTTT. Its protein is CASSTLTGFDTEAFF.

In this sample, this clonotype turned up a few times. This chain uses TRBV28 with TRBJ2-7; D could derive from TRBD1 or TRBD2 (7 bases each). The CDR3 covers 20 residues. V lost 6 bases to trimming and J lost 4 bases, with 34 bases between them. From germline, CDR1 is MDHEN and CDR2 SYDVKM. The CDR3 protein is CASSRRGWGGTRQGGYEQYF. The CDR3 DNA is TGTGCCAGCAGCCGCCGGGGGTGGGGGGGGACTCGCCAGGGGGGTTACGAGCAGTACTTC. The full variable domain, rest sourced from reference TRBV28 and TRBJ2-7, is DVKVTQSSRYLVKRTGEKVFLECVQDMDHENMFWYRQDPGLGLRLIYFSYDVKMKEKGDIPEGYSVSREKKERFSLILESASTNQTSMYLCASSRRGWGGTRQGGYEQYFGPGTRLTVT.

Comment on this clonotype: A much larger clone differs by one base, so this may be a read error. This chain links TRBV7-9 with TRBJ1-3, with D possibly TRBD1 on 5 matching bases. Between the trimmed V and J ends, which lost 5 bases and 8 bases, there was a span of 16 bases. Germline V gene data show CDR1 as SEHNR and CDR2 as FQNEAQ (reference sequence). The CDR3 length is 14 residues. Here the CDR3 DNA reads TGTGCCAGCAGCAACCGGGACCGAGGAGACACCATATATTTT. Residues: CASSNRDRGDTIYF.

This clonotype came up many times. The chain carries TRBV30 and TRBJ2-7, with TRBD1 as a possible D gene (6 bases). Germline lookup yields CDR1 GTSNPN and CDR2 SVGIG (reference sequence). This CDR3 has 11 residues. The CDR3 DNA reads as TGTGCTATGACAGGCTACTACGAGCAGTACTTC. This gives the protein CAMTGYYEQYF.

This clonotype was found many times. V usage is TRBV20-1 and J usage is TRBJ2-7; D ambiguous. Trimming removed 0 bases from V and 0 bases from J, with 15 bases in between. Germline lookup yields CDR1 DFQATT and CDR2 SNEGSKA (reference sequence). This CDR3 is built from 16 residues. The CDR3 nucleotides are TGCAGTGCTAGAGATCCACGGACCCAGAGCTCCTACGAGCAGTACTTC. Translation gives CSARDPRTQSSYEQYF.

The J gene is TRBJ2-1, the V gene TRBV7-3; 7 positions match TRBD2. V was pared by 1 base and J by 8 bases, with 8 bases of the junction left unmatched. This CDR3 spans 15 amino acids. Per germline, CDR1 SGHTA and CDR2 FQGTGA. CDR3 region: CASSLIGTTFDEQFF. CDR3 sequence (DNA): TGTGCCAGCAGCTTAATTGGGACTACCTTTGATGAGCAGTTCTTC. Full variable domain (rest looked up from reference TRBV7-3 and TRBJ2-1): GAGVSQTPSNKVTEKGKYVELRCDPISGHTALYWYRQSLGQGPEFLIYFQGTGAADDSGLPNDRFFAVRPEGSVSTLKIQRTERGDSAVYLCASSLIGTTFDEQFFGPGTRLTVL.

This clonotype has at least ten counts. The rearrangement joins TRBV7-6 to TRBJ1-5, with D hard to call. The CDR3 has 14 residues. Per the germline V gene, CDR1 is SGHVS and CDR2 is FNYEAQ. V lost 0 bases and J lost 4, with 7 bases in between. The CDR3 protein is CASSLAAGNQPQHF. Written as DNA, the CDR3 is TGTGCCAGCAGCTTAGCGGCGGGGAATCAGCCCCAGCATTTT.

This clonotype appeared a few times. This sequence may be a read error, since a much larger clone differs from it by one base. This sequence joins TRBV6-1 and TRBJ2-5; 12 positions agree with TRBD2. The germline gives CDR1 MNHNS, CDR2 SASEGT. This CDR3 region has 16 residues. The CDR3 DNA reads TGTGCCAGCAGTGAAGGACTAGCGGGAGTTTTTGAGACCCAGTGCTTC. Its translation: CASSEGLAGVFETQCF.

In this sample, this clonotype turned up many times. The chain is built from TRBV10-3 and TRBJ2-1, with 7 bases identical to TRBD2. Per the germline V gene, CDR1 is ENHRY and CDR2 is SYGVKD. V was clipped by 3 bases and J by 0 bases; unmatched bases: 11. CDR3 length equals 18 residues. The CDR3, as DNA: TGTGCCATCAGTGACAGTGGCGCTAGCGGTAGCTCCTACAATGAGCAGTTCTTC. This encodes CAISDSGASGSSYNEQFF.

The table lists this clonotype with many counts. The chain employs TRBV28 and TRBJ2-5; 8 nucleotides align to TRBD2. CDR3 length equals 16 residues. The J segment lost 3 bases and the V segment lost 1 base, leaving 7 bases of the junction unmatched. Germline V gives CDR1 MDHEN, CDR2 SYDVKM. The CDR3 loop reads CASSLSRAGGKETQYF. CDR3 nucleotides: TGTGCCAGCAGTTTATCACGGGCGGGAGGAAAAGAGACCCAGTACTTC.

This clonotype has ten or more counts. The J gene is TRBJ2-5, the V gene TRBV11-2; D uncertain. The CDR3 contains 13 residues. Looked up from germline, CDR1 is SGHAT and CDR2 is FQNNGV. V was trimmed by 3 bases and J by 5 bases, leaving 10 bases between them. This CDR3 reads CASSLDTEETQYF. CDR3 DNA sequence: TGTGCCAGCAGCTTGGATACGGAGGAGACCCAGTACTTC.

This clonotype has at least ten counts. This rearrangement joins TRBV28 to TRBJ1-1; D perhaps matches TRBD1 (5 bases). The V gene's germline CDR1 is MDHEN and CDR2 SYDVKM. The CDR3 has 15 amino acids. Deletions cut 6 bases from V and 1 base from J, with 15 bases between. CDR3 in amino acids: CASSVPGTQNTEAFF. CDR3 DNA sequence: TGTGCCAGCAGCGTACCCGGGACGCAGAACACTGAAGCTTTCTTT.